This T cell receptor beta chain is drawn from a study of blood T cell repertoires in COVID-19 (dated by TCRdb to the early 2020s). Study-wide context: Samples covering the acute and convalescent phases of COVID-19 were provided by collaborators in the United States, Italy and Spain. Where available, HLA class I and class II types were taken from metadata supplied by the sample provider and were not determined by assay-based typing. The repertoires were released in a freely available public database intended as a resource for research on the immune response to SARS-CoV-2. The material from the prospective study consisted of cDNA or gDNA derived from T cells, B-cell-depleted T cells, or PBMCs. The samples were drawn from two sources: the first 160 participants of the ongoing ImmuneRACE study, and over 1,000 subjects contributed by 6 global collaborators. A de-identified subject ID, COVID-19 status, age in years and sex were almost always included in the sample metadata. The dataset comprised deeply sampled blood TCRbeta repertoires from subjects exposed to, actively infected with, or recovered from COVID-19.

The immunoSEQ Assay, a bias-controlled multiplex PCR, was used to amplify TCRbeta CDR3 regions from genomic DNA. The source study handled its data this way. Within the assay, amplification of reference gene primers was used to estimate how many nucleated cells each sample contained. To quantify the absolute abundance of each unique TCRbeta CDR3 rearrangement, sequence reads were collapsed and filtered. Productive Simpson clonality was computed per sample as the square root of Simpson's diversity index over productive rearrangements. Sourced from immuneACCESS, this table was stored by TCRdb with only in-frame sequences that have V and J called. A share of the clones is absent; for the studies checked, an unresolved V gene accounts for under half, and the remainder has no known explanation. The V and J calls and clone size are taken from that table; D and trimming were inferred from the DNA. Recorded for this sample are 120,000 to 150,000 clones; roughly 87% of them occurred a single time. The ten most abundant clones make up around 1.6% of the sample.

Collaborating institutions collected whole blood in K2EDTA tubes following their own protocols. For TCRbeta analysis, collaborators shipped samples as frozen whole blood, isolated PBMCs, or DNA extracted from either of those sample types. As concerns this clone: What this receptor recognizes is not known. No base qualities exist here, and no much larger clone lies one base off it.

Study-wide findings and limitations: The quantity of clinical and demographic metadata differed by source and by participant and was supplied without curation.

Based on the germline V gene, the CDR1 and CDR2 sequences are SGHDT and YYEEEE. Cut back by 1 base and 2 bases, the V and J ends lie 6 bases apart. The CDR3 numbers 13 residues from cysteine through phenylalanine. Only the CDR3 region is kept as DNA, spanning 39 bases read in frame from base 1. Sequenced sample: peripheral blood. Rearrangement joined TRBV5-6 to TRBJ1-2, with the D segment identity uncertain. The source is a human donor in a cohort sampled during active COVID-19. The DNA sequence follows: TGTGCCAGCAGCTTGACTGAGAACTATGGCTACACCTTC. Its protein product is CASSLTENYGYTF.